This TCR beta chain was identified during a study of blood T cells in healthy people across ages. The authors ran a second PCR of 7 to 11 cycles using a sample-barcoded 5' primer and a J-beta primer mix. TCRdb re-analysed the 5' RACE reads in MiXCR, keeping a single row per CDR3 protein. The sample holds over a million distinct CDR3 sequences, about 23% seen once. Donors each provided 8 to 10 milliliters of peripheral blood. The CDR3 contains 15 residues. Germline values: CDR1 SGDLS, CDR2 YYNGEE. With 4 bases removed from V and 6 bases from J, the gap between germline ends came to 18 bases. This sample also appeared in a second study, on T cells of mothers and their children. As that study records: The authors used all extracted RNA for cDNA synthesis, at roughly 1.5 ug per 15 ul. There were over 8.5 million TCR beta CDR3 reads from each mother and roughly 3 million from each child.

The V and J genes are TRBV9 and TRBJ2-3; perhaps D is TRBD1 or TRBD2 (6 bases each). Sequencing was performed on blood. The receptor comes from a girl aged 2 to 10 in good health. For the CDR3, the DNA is TGTGCCAGCAGCCAAGAGGGGGGCCGGGTGGATACGCAGTATTTT. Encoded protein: CASSQEGGRVDTQYF.